Included here is one TCR beta chain sequence, with context. TCRdb's table, derived via immunoSEQ multiplex PCR, lists solely in-frame clones and lacks some. The sample lists about 200,000 clones, around 80% occurring once. This sample was included in a study of blood T cell repertoires in COVID-19. Trimming took 7 bases from V and 8 from J, leaving 23 bases between them. CDR3 length: 16 residues. Germline V gene sequence: CDR1 MDHEN, CDR2 SYDVKM. The cohort comprised adults aged roughly 18 to 90 years residing in about two dozen US areas. Each participant's cohort was designated according to participant-reported clinical history. Cohort 3 recovery required two negative PCRs, clearance, or symptom resolution.

The specimen was PBMCs or T cells enriched from blood (not recorded which). The rearrangement links TRBV28 to TRBJ1-4, with D uncertain. This clonotype was sampled from a man in his forties or fifties who had recovered from COVID-19. CDR3 protein: CASTSPPGAGYEKLFF. The CDR3 nucleotides are TGTGCCAGCACCTCCCCTCCGGGAGCCGGTTACGAAAAACTGTTTTTT.